The 21 T cell receptor beta chains presented below share a single source sample, sequenced in a study of T cell responses to AZD1222 COVID-19 vaccine. Some clones are missing from TCRdb's copy, which holds only in-frame ones; the method was immunoSEQ multiplex PCR. This sample carries under 150,000 clones, around 85% of them seen once, and the ten largest clones take under 8%. Material: peripheral blood, obtained 28 days after the second dose of the MenACWY control vaccine. These receptors came from an adult who received the MenACWY meningococcal vaccine as a control.

This clone was observed a handful of times. This chain joins TRBV5-1 and TRBJ1-3; D unclear. This CDR3 comprises 14 residues. Deletions cut 4 bases from V and 8 bases from J, with 16 bases between. Germline loops: CDR1 SGHRS, CDR2 YFSETQ. The CDR3 protein is CASSPGGVEDTIYF. In DNA, the CDR3 is TGCGCCAGCAGCCCTGGCGGGGTTGAGGACACCATATATTTT.

This rearrangement joins TRBV5-1 to TRBJ1-5; 7 bases agree with TRBD1. The CDR3 extends over 13 amino acids. The germline gives CDR1 SGHRS, CDR2 YFSETQ. With 2 bases clipped from V and 4 bases from J, the junction kept 0 bases outside the gene matches. The CDR3 loop reads CASSLQGNQPQHF. In DNA form, the CDR3 reads TGCGCCAGCAGCTTACAGGGGAATCAGCCCCAGCATTTT.

The chain is built from TRBV7-3 and TRBJ2-3; D may match TRBD1 or TRBD2 (5 bases each). V was trimmed by 0 bases and J by 6 bases, leaving 10 bases between them. Germline lookup yields CDR1 SGHTA and CDR2 FQGTGA. The CDR3 runs to 14 residues. CDR3 in amino acids: CASSLTGPTDTQYF. Written as DNA, the CDR3 is TGTGCCAGCAGCTTAACGGGACCGACGGATACGCAGTATTTT.

The chain is built from TRBV5-6 and TRBJ1-1, with D unresolved. The CDR3 is made up of 14 amino acids. V shed 4 bases and J shed 1 base, with 11 bases lying between them. CDR1 and CDR2 from the germline V gene are SGHDT and YYEEEE. CDR3 coding DNA: TGTGCCAGCAGCCCCTCCCCTAAGAACACTGAAGCTTTCTTT. It specifies CASSPSPKNTEAFF.

The chain couples TRBV11-1 to TRBJ2-3; 10 nucleotides line up with TRBD1. Germline CDR1 and CDR2: SGHAT and FQDESV (reference sequence). V was pared by 4 bases and J by 3 bases, with 4 bases of the junction left unmatched. CDR3 length: 15 residues. DNA for the CDR3: TGTGCCAGCAGCTGGGGGACAGGGGTGACAGATACGCAGTATTTT. Amino acids: CASSWGTGVTDTQYF. The full variable domain, completed using reference TRBV11-1 and TRBJ2-3, is EAEVAQSPRYKITEKSQAVAFWCDPISGHATLYWYRQILGQGPELLVQFQDESVVDDSQLPKDRFSAERLKGVDSTLKIQPAELGDSAMYLCASSWGTGVTDTQYFGPGTRLTVL.

This clone was observed once. The rearrangement links TRBV6-5 to TRBJ1-1, with D tentatively TRBD1 (6 bases). V lost 2 bases to trimming and J lost 5 bases, with 15 bases between them. CDR1 is MNHEY, CDR2 SVGAGI, per germline. The length of the CDR3 is 15 residues. The CDR3 region has the DNA TGTGCCAGCAGTTACGGCAGGGGAAGGGGTACTGAAGCTTTCTTT. Its translation is CASSYGRGRGTEAFF.

The rearrangement uses TRBV4-2 and TRBJ1-1; D call uncertain. Germline-derived CDR1 and CDR2 are LGHNA and YNFKEQ. Trimming shortened V by 4 bases and J by 6 bases, and 12 bases separated the two germline ends. The CDR3 is 13 amino acids. CDR3 in DNA: TGTGCCAGCAGCCCACGCGGCGGCTCTGAAGCTTTCTTT. As protein: CASSPRGGSEAFF.

This chain joins TRBV11-2 and TRBJ1-5; the D gene is possibly TRBD1 (5 bases). Trimming cost V 0 bases and J 5 bases, with 11 bases left between them. CDR3 length: 15 residues. CDR1 and CDR2 from the germline V gene are SGHAT and FQNNGV. DNA for the CDR3: TGTGCCAGCAGCTTAGAGTGGGGCAGGGATCAGCCCCAGCATTTT. Its translation: CASSLEWGRDQPQHF.

The chain recombines TRBV11-3 with TRBJ2-2, with D possibly being TRBD1 (6 bases). This CDR3 contains 15 residues. CDR1 SGHNT and CDR2 YENEEA come from the germline V gene. V gave up 2 bases and J gave up 0 bases, with 7 bases separating them. CDR3: CASSLRTANTGELFF. The CDR3 region has the DNA TGTGCCAGCAGCTTAAGGACAGCGAACACCGGGGAGCTGTTTTTT.

Turning to this clone: Germline and junction disagree at one end, which may indicate a read error. The chain combines TRBV18 with TRBJ2-5; D gene unclear. Germline V gives CDR1 KGHSH, CDR2 LQKENI. The CDR3 loop spans 15 amino acids. CDR3 protein: CASSQNSRAEETRYF. The CDR3 nucleotides read TGTGCCAGCTCACAAAATAGCAGAGCCGAAGAGACCCGGTACTTC. The variable domain in full, with the rest retrieved from reference TRBV18 and TRBJ2-5, is NAGVMQNPRHLVRRRGQEARLRCSPMKGHSHVYWYRQLPEEGLKFMVYLQKENIIDESGMPKERFSAEFPKEGPSILRIQQVVRGDSAAYFCASSQNSRAEETRYFGPGTRLLVL.

The rearrangement links TRBV5-1 to TRBJ1-1, with D perhaps TRBD1 (5 bases). The V end was cut by 4 bases, the J end by 4 bases, with 14 bases between. Germline lookup yields CDR1 SGHRS and CDR2 YFSETQ. The CDR3 extends over 14 amino acids. As DNA, the CDR3 is TGCGCCAGCAGCACTAGTTGGGGCGGCACTGAAGCTTTCTTT. Translated, it gives CASSTSWGGTEAFF.

This clone has only a few counts. The V call is TRBV4-1, the J call TRBJ1-4; tentatively, D is TRBD1 (5 bases). Trimming shortened V by 0 bases and J by 4 bases, and 12 bases separated the two germline ends. Germline CDR1 is MGHRA and CDR2 is YSYEKL. CDR3 length: 16 residues. In DNA, the CDR3 is TGCGCCAGCAGCCAAGATTGGGGGAAGGGTAATGAAAAACTGTTTTTT. Translating it yields CASSQDWGKGNEKLFF.

This clone was detected only once. The chain combines TRBV5-1 with TRBJ2-2; D gene unclear. Germline V gene lookup returns CDR1 SGHRS and CDR2 YFSETQ. Trimming stripped 0 bases from V and 0 bases from J, with 3 bases between. CDR3 length equals 14 residues. Here the CDR3 DNA reads TGCGCCAGCAGCTTGGATTCGAACACCGGGGAGCTGTTTTTT. It is translated as CASSLDSNTGELFF.

The V call is TRBV6-5, the J call TRBJ1-2; D ambiguous. The V gene lost 5 bases and the J gene lost 5 bases, with 9 bases spanning the gap. This CDR3 has 12 amino acids. Looked up from germline, CDR1 is MNHEY and CDR2 is SVGAGI. The CDR3, as DNA: TGTGCCAGCAGTCAGAGGGTGTATGGCTACACCTTC. This codes for CASSQRVYGYTF.

This chain connects TRBV5-4 to TRBJ2-3; D is unresolved. This CDR3 spans 14 amino acids. Germline CDR1 SGHNT, CDR2 YYREEE (reference sequence). The V and J ends lost 1 base and 2 bases respectively, with 8 bases between them. CDR3 region: CASSLYAYTDTQYF. The CDR3 DNA follows: TGTGCCAGCAGCTTGTATGCATACACAGATACGCAGTATTTT.

The chain has TRBV5-1 and TRBJ1-1, with unresolved D. Germline CDR1 SGHRS, CDR2 YFSETQ. With 2 bases removed from V and 8 bases from J, the gap between germline ends came to 16 bases. CDR3 size: 14 residues. Here the CDR3 reads CASSLSGRSAEAFF. The CDR3, as DNA: TGCGCCAGCAGCTTAAGCGGCAGATCAGCGGAAGCTTTCTTT.

The chain uses TRBV19 and TRBJ1-2, with 7 bases fitting TRBD1. The V gene end was trimmed by 8 bases and the J gene end by 2 bases; junction bases not matched to a gene: 2. Germline lookup yields CDR1 LNHDA and CDR2 SQIVND (reference sequence). This CDR3 is 12 amino acids long. The CDR3 region is CASLQGNYGYTF. The CDR3 nucleotides read TGTGCCAGTTTACAGGGGAACTATGGCTACACCTTC.

In this sample, this clone turned up a few times. This sequence joins TRBV4-1 and TRBJ1-4; TRBD1 might be the D (5 bases). V was shortened by 5 bases and J by 1 base, with 17 bases between the two germline ends. The CDR3 extends over 17 amino acids. Germline V gene data show CDR1 as MGHRA and CDR2 as YSYEKL. CDR3 in amino acids: CASSSPVSGKTNEKLFF. In DNA, the CDR3 is TGCGCCAGCAGCTCACCAGTCTCAGGGAAAACTAATGAAAAACTGTTTTTT.

This clone was seen a few times. Other DNA sequences in the sample encode the same CDR3. The V and J genes are TRBV24-1 and TRBJ1-1; no clear D. The V gene's germline CDR1 is KGHDR and CDR2 SFDVKD. V gave up 6 bases and J gave up 0 bases, with 7 bases separating them. CDR3 length: 13 residues. CDR3 amino acids: CATSTSMNTEAFF. The CDR3 DNA follows: TGTGCCACCAGTACCAGTATGAACACTGAAGCTTTCTTT.

The chain combines TRBV7-2 with TRBJ2-3; D is possibly TRBD2 (5 bases). The germline V gene encodes CDR1 SGHTA and CDR2 FQGNSA. This CDR3 spans 15 amino acids. Trimming shortened V by 1 base and J by 6 bases, and 14 bases separated the two germline ends. The CDR3 loop reads CASSLGSLVGDTQYF. The CDR3 DNA is TGTGCCAGCAGCTTAGGATCACTAGTGGGGGATACGCAGTATTTT.

This clone was recorded once. The J gene is TRBJ1-2, the V gene TRBV19, with D tentatively TRBD1 (6 bases). Trimming took 6 bases from V and 0 from J, leaving 20 bases between them. This CDR3 comprises 17 residues. Germline assignment: CDR1 LNHDA and CDR2 SQIVND (reference sequence). CDR3 sequence reads: CASRSGYPGTTNYGYTF. The CDR3, as DNA: TGTGCCAGTAGATCCGGGTACCCTGGGACAACTAACTATGGCTACACCTTC.